The sequence of this T cell receptor beta chain was determined in a study of blood T cell repertoires in COVID-19. Whole-study context: The United States, Italy and Spain supplied acute and convalescent COVID-19 samples. T cells, B-cell-depleted T cells, or PBMCs supplied cDNA or gDNA.

The V segment lost 3 bases and the J segment 1 base; nucleotides outside the gene matches: 1. The CDR3 loop spans 15 amino acids. CDR1 SGHTA and CDR2 FQGNSA come from the germline V gene. Only in-frame clones appear in the TCRdb table, and some are missing; sequencing was by immunoSEQ multiplex PCR. The profile shows roughly 200,000 clones, about nine tenths of them singletons. Material for sequencing was peripheral blood. The receptor was isolated from a man between 18 and 35 years old with active or convalescent COVID-19. The V call is TRBV7-2, the J call TRBJ2-1; 9 bases align to TRBD2. In nucleotides, the CDR3 is TGTGCCAGCAGCTTTAGCGGGGGATCCTACAATGAGCAGTTCTTC. Its protein is CASSFSGGSYNEQFF.